Sequencing of this TCR beta chain was carried out in a study of blood T cell repertoires in COVID-19 (dated by TCRdb to 2020 to 2021). The study in broad terms: Collaborator samples came from the United States, Italy and Spain and covered acute and convalescent phases of COVID-19. Samples were obtained from the ongoing ImmuneRACE study (first 160 participants) and from 1,200 or so subjects provided by 6 global collaborators. The material from the prospective study consisted of cDNA or gDNA derived from T cells, B-cell-depleted T cells, or PBMCs. Nearly every sample came with metadata listing a de-identified subject ID, COVID-19 status, age in years and sex. The repertoires were released in a freely available public database intended as a resource for research on the immune response to SARS-CoV-2. The dataset comprised deeply sampled blood TCRbeta repertoires from subjects exposed to, actively infected with, or recovered from COVID-19. Where available, HLA class I and class II types were obtained from metadata supplied by the sample provider rather than from assay-based typing. Overall study outcomes, separate from this receptor: The quantity of clinical and demographic metadata differed by source and by participant and was supplied without curation.

A distance of 8 bases separates the germline ends of V and J, which lose 6 bases and 0 bases respectively. The CDR3 starts with the cysteine, ends with the phenylalanine, and has 13 residues. This entry keeps only the CDR3 DNA: 39 bases, framed from base 1. CDR1 and CDR2, per the germline V gene, are SGHTA and FQGNSA. At one collaborating source in Seattle, patients were enrolled during active infection and were followed longitudinally through the course of disease. Collaborating institutions collected whole blood in K2EDTA tubes following their own protocols. Collaborator samples were shipped for TCRbeta analysis as frozen whole blood, isolated PBMCs, or DNA extracted from either sample type. Of note for this clone: The specificity of this receptor is unknown. No quality values exist for individual bases; no much larger clone is one base distant.

The immunoSEQ Assay, a bias-controlled multiplex PCR, was used to amplify TCRbeta CDR3 regions from genomic DNA. As for how the authors treated the data: The number of nucleated cells in each sample was estimated from the amplification of reference gene primers within the assay. To quantify the absolute abundance of each unique TCRbeta CDR3 rearrangement, sequence reads were collapsed and filtered. For each sample, productive Simpson clonality was calculated by taking the square root of Simpson's diversity index across productive rearrangements. Held by TCRdb, this immuneACCESS table contains in-frame sequences only and omits some clones. Under half of the omission traces to an unresolved V gene where checked; the cause of the rest is unknown. V and J calls and clone size come straight from that table; D and trimming were deduced from the DNA. The table for this sample lists around 210,000 clones; 85% of them were counted only once. The ten largest clones take up roughly 5.3% of the sample.

The sequence was collected from a man between 45 and 60 years old with COVID-19, enrolled during active disease. This chain is built from TRBV7-2 and TRBJ1-1; the D gene identity is not certain. The sequenced sample consisted of peripheral blood. The nucleotides read TGTGCCAGCAGTCCAGTGATGAACACTGAAGCTTTCTTT. The resulting protein is CASSPVMNTEAFF.